This T cell receptor (beta chain) derives from a study of blood T cell repertoires in COVID-19. Study overall: Italy, Spain and the United States were the sources of the convalescent and acute COVID-19 samples. Sample material is recorded as cDNA or gDNA derived from T cells, B-cell-depleted T cells, or PBMCs.

V gave up 0 bases and J gave up 1 base, with 8 bases separating them. Germline V lookup: CDR1 SGHKS, CDR2 YYEKEE (reference sequence). The CDR3 runs 14 residues. In the authors' workflow: Estimates of nucleated cell counts were drawn from the amplification of reference gene primers. Sequencing used immunoSEQ multiplex PCR; TCRdb keeps in-frame clones, though not all of them. The V and J calls and clone size come from that table; D and trimming were worked out from the DNA. The sample holds some 160,000 clones, around 80% seen once. Material for sequencing was peripheral blood. V and J are TRBV5-5 and TRBJ2-7; D uncertain. The receptor was derived from a man between 65 and 80 years old with active or convalescent COVID-19. In nucleotides, the CDR3 is TGTGCCAGCAGCTTGGCACAGAATTCCTACGAGCAGTACTTC. This codes for CASSLAQNSYEQYF.